This is a list of T cell receptor beta chains from one sample in a study of Ad26.COV2.S vaccination and SARS-CoV-2 variants. Sequenced by immunoSEQ multiplex PCR; TCRdb stores in-frame clones only, minus some. This table has about 400,000 clones, about 80% appearing once. The input for sequencing was peripheral blood, taken in a trial of Ad26.COV2.S vaccine versus placebo. These receptors came from a person aged 18-60 years who received the Ad26.COV2.S COVID-19 vaccine or a placebo. CDR3s include the opening cysteine and the closing phenylalanine or tryptophan. A D gene is named only where the DNA matches it firmly. Clone size is stated in some rows and not others, as once, few, many or a class when expanded.

J gene: TRBJ1-6; clone size: NA; D gene: TRBD1; V gene: TRBV4-3; CDR3 protein: CASSQQQGSRSPLHF; CDR3 DNA: TGCGCCAGCAGCCAACAACAGGGGTCACGTTCACCCCTCCACTTT
J gene: TRBJ1-4; clone size: NA; D gene: NA; V gene: TRBV7-3; CDR3 protein: CASSLRVANEKLFF; CDR3 DNA: TGTGCCAGCAGCCTGAGAGTTGCTAATGAAAAACTGTTTTTT
J gene: TRBJ2-4; clone size: NA; D gene: NA; V gene: TRBV5-1; CDR3 protein: CASSLLGPKGAKNIQYF; CDR3 DNA: TGCGCCAGCAGCTTATTGGGACCAAAAGGCGCCAAAAACATTCAGTACTTC
J gene: TRBJ1-1; clone size: NA; D gene: TRBD1; V gene: TRBV14; CDR3 protein: CASSRKEGAMNTEAFF; CDR3 DNA: TGTGCCAGCAGCCGGAAAGAGGGGGCGATGAACACTGAAGCTTTCTTT
J gene: TRBJ2-3; clone size: NA; D gene: TRBD1; V gene: TRBV5-6; CDR3 protein: CASSLTGVDTQYF; CDR3 DNA: TGTGCCAGCAGCTTGACAGGGGTAGATACGCAGTATTTT
J gene: TRBJ2-7; clone size: NA; D gene: NA; V gene: TRBV20-1; CDR3 protein: CSASRVYEQYF; CDR3 DNA: TGCAGTGCTAGTAGGGTCTACGAGCAGTACTTC
J gene: TRBJ2-1; clone size: NA; D gene: NA; V gene: TRBV6-5; CDR3 protein: CASSPLQGDYNEQFF; CDR3 DNA: TGTGCCAGCAGTCCCTTACAGGGCGACTACAATGAGCAGTTCTTC
J gene: TRBJ1-2; clone size: NA; D gene: NA; V gene: TRBV6-5; CDR3 protein: CASSYLTAENGYTF; CDR3 DNA: TGTGCCAGCAGTTACTTGACGGCAGAAAATGGCTACACCTTC
J gene: TRBJ1-6; clone size: few; D gene: TRBD1; V gene: TRBV30; CDR3 protein: CAWSGQGYSPLHF; CDR3 DNA: TGTGCCTGGAGTGGACAGGGGTATTCACCCCTCCACTTT
J gene: TRBJ1-6; clone size: NA; D gene: TRBD1; V gene: TRBV5-4; CDR3 protein: CASSPARGKNSPLHF; CDR3 DNA: TGTGCCAGCAGCCCCGCCAGGGGGAAGAATTCACCCCTCCACTTT
J gene: TRBJ2-7; clone size: NA; D gene: NA; V gene: TRBV5-1; CDR3 protein: CASSSGTSPYEQYF; CDR3 DNA: TGCGCCAGCAGCTCTGGGACATCCCCCTACGAGCAGTACTTC
J gene: TRBJ1-2; clone size: NA; D gene: NA; V gene: TRBV6-6; CDR3 protein: CASTYDREPNYGYTF; CDR3 DNA: TGTGCCAGCACCTACGACAGAGAACCAAACTATGGCTACACCTTC
J gene: TRBJ1-1; clone size: NA; D gene: NA; V gene: TRBV7-2; CDR3 protein: CASSLGLMNTEAFF; CDR3 DNA: TGTGCCAGCAGCTTAGGGCTGATGAACACTGAAGCTTTCTTT
J gene: TRBJ2-3; clone size: NA; D gene: NA; V gene: TRBV20-1; CDR3 protein: CAASVGDTQYF; CDR3 DNA: TGCGCAGCTAGTGTCGGAGATACGCAGTATTTT
J gene: TRBJ1-3; clone size: few; D gene: NA; V gene: TRBV5-6; CDR3 protein: CASSLRWENTIYF; CDR3 DNA: TGTGCCAGCAGCTTGCGGTGGGAAAACACCATATATTTT
J gene: TRBJ1-6; clone size: NA; D gene: NA; V gene: TRBV21-1; CDR3 protein: CASTPPAGGSSYNSPLHF; CDR3 DNA: TGTGCCAGCACCCCACCGGCGGGCGGTAGCTCCTATAATTCACCCCTCCACTTT
J gene: TRBJ1-5; clone size: NA; D gene: NA; V gene: TRBV7-9; CDR3 protein: CASSFDPGTQHF; CDR3 DNA: TGTGCCAGCAGCTTTGATCCTGGGACGCAGCATTTT
J gene: TRBJ2-2; clone size: NA; D gene: NA; V gene: TRBV11-3; CDR3 protein: CASSLQGTHTGELFF; CDR3 DNA: TGTGCCAGCAGCTTACAGGGGACCCACACCGGGGAGCTGTTTTTT
J gene: TRBJ1-2; clone size: NA; D gene: NA; V gene: TRBV21-1; CDR3 protein: CASRRQKPYGYTF; CDR3 DNA: TGTGCCAGCAGGCGACAGAAACCCTATGGCTACACCTTC
J gene: TRBJ1-1; clone size: NA; D gene: TRBD1; V gene: TRBV19; CDR3 protein: CASRTGGPEAFF; CDR3 DNA: TGTGCCAGTAGGACAGGGGGCCCTGAAGCTTTCTTT
J gene: TRBJ1-3; clone size: once; D gene: TRBD1; V gene: TRBV4-3; CDR3 protein: CASSQEDRRPAGGNTIYF; CDR3 DNA: TGCGCCAGCAGCCAAGAGGACAGGCGACCAGCGGGAGGAAACACCATATATTTT
J gene: TRBJ2-7; clone size: NA; D gene: NA; V gene: TRBV30; CDR3 protein: CAWSDRAYEQYF; CDR3 DNA: TGTGCCTGGTCGGACAGAGCTTACGAGCAGTACTTC
J gene: TRBJ1-6; clone size: NA; D gene: NA; V gene: TRBV7-2; CDR3 protein: CASSLVAGMLNSPLHF; CDR3 DNA: TGTGCCAGCAGCTTAGTCGCAGGCATGCTAAATTCACCCCTCCACTTT
J gene: TRBJ2-1; clone size: NA; D gene: TRBD2; V gene: TRBV11-3; CDR3 protein: CASSLGIAGGQYNEQFF; CDR3 DNA: TGTGCCAGCAGCTTAGGCATAGCGGGAGGACAATACAATGAGCAGTTCTTC
J gene: TRBJ1-5; clone size: NA; D gene: NA; V gene: TRBV9; CDR3 protein: CASSVVPGQPQHF; CDR3 DNA: TGTGCCAGCAGCGTAGTACCAGGTCAGCCCCAGCATTTT
J gene: TRBJ2-7; clone size: few; D gene: TRBD2; V gene: TRBV5-5; CDR3 protein: CASSLELAREQYF; CDR3 DNA: TGTGCCAGCAGCTTGGAACTAGCGAGGGAGCAGTACTTC
J gene: TRBJ2-3; clone size: NA; D gene: NA; V gene: TRBV27; CDR3 protein: CASSSPLSADTQYF; CDR3 DNA: TGTGCCAGCAGTTCTCCACTGTCGGCAGATACGCAGTATTTT
J gene: TRBJ2-7; clone size: NA; D gene: NA; V gene: TRBV4-1; CDR3 protein: CASSQDRASFYEQYF; CDR3 DNA: TGCGCCAGCAGCCAAGATAGAGCCTCCTTCTACGAGCAGTACTTC
J gene: TRBJ1-6; clone size: NA; D gene: NA; V gene: TRBV21-1; CDR3 protein: CASYNRRSSYNSPLHF; CDR3 DNA: TGTGCCAGCTATAACAGGCGTAGCTCCTATAATTCACCCCTCCACTTT
J gene: TRBJ2-2; clone size: NA; D gene: NA; V gene: TRBV5-5; CDR3 protein: CASSRGGTLTGELFF; CDR3 DNA: TGTGCCAGCAGTCGCGGAGGGACCCTCACCGGGGAGCTGTTTTTT
J gene: TRBJ2-1; clone size: NA; D gene: TRBD2; V gene: TRBV14; CDR3 protein: CASSQGLGGRAYNEQFF; CDR3 DNA: TGTGCCAGCAGCCAAGGTTTGGGCGGGAGGGCCTACAATGAGCAGTTCTTC
J gene: TRBJ1-2; clone size: few; D gene: NA; V gene: TRBV15; CDR3 protein: CATSREIPSYGYTF; CDR3 DNA: TGTGCCACCAGCAGAGAGATCCCCAGCTATGGCTACACCTTC
J gene: TRBJ1-3; clone size: NA; D gene: TRBD1; V gene: TRBV18; CDR3 protein: CASSPTLDRGGNTIYF; CDR3 DNA: TGTGCCAGCTCACCTACCCTCGACAGGGGCGGAAACACCATATATTTT
J gene: TRBJ2-1; clone size: NA; D gene: NA; V gene: TRBV21-1; CDR3 protein: CASTVESDNEQFF; CDR3 DNA: TGTGCCAGCACCGTAGAGTCTGACAATGAGCAGTTCTTC
J gene: TRBJ1-2; clone size: NA; D gene: NA; V gene: TRBV5-1; CDR3 protein: CASTVSSANYGYTF; CDR3 DNA: TGCGCCAGCACTGTTTCCTCAGCTAACTATGGCTACACCTTC
J gene: TRBJ2-3; clone size: NA; D gene: NA; V gene: TRBV11-1; CDR3 protein: CASSLSTIADTQYF; CDR3 DNA: TGTGCCAGCAGCTTAAGCACGATTGCAGATACGCAGTATTTT
J gene: TRBJ1-2; clone size: NA; D gene: NA; V gene: TRBV3-1/TRBV3-2; CDR3 protein: CASSQDLQGLDGYTF; CDR3 DNA: TGTGCCAGCAGCCAAGATCTCCAGGGGCTTGATGGCTACACCTTC
J gene: TRBJ1-4; clone size: once; D gene: NA; V gene: TRBV12-5; CDR3 protein: CASGLVLARGGEKLFF; CDR3 DNA: TGTGCTAGTGGTTTGGTACTAGCGCGAGGCGGTGAAAAACTGTTTTTT
J gene: TRBJ1-2; clone size: NA; D gene: NA; V gene: TRBV5-1; CDR3 protein: CASSEQDTGREGYTF; CDR3 DNA: TGCGCCAGCAGCGAACAGGACACGGGGAGGGAGGGCTACACCTTC
J gene: TRBJ1-3; clone size: NA; D gene: NA; V gene: TRBV30; CDR3 protein: CAWSMHSTGNTIYF; CDR3 DNA: TGTGCCTGGAGTATGCACAGTACTGGAAACACCATATATTTT
J gene: TRBJ2-7; clone size: NA; D gene: NA; V gene: TRBV15; CDR3 protein: CATSRGPGHPYEQYF; CDR3 DNA: TGTGCCACCAGCAGAGGTCCAGGACACCCCTACGAGCAGTACTTC
J gene: TRBJ1-3; clone size: NA; D gene: NA; V gene: TRBV7-2; CDR3 protein: CASSSGTYSGNTIYF; CDR3 DNA: TGTGCCAGCAGCTCCGGGACATACTCTGGAAACACCATATATTTT
J gene: TRBJ2-3; clone size: NA; D gene: TRBD2; V gene: TRBV6-1; CDR3 protein: CASSEVDGTSGDTQYF; CDR3 DNA: TGTGCCAGCAGTGAAGTAGATGGGACTAGTGGTGATACGCAGTATTTT
J gene: TRBJ1-4; clone size: NA; D gene: NA; V gene: TRBV18; CDR3 protein: CASSPVPHEKLFF; CDR3 DNA: TGTGCCAGCTCCCCGGTCCCTCATGAAAAACTGTTTTTT
J gene: TRBJ1-2; clone size: NA; D gene: NA; V gene: TRBV15; CDR3 protein: CATSRDPRYGPRRAYGYTF; CDR3 DNA: TGTGCCACCAGCAGAGACCCGAGGTATGGTCCCCGCCGGGCCTATGGCTACACCTTC
J gene: TRBJ2-5; clone size: NA; D gene: NA; V gene: TRBV18; CDR3 protein: CASSPGLETQYF; CDR3 DNA: TGTGCCAGCTCACCGGGTTTGGAGACCCAGTACTTC
J gene: TRBJ1-2; clone size: NA; D gene: NA; V gene: TRBV11-2; CDR3 protein: CASSSLIGTSSPEPGYTF; CDR3 DNA: TGTGCCAGCAGCTCACTTATAGGGACATCCTCACCCGAACCGGGCTACACCTTC
J gene: TRBJ2-1; clone size: NA; D gene: NA; V gene: TRBV5-5; CDR3 protein: CASSLVNSYNEQFF; CDR3 DNA: TGTGCCAGCAGCTTGGTTAACAGCTACAATGAGCAGTTCTTC
J gene: TRBJ2-7; clone size: NA; D gene: TRBD1; V gene: TRBV5-5; CDR3 protein: CASSSGQGGLDEQYF; CDR3 DNA: TGTGCCAGCAGCTCAGGACAGGGCGGGCTCGACGAGCAGTACTTC
J gene: TRBJ1-5; clone size: NA; D gene: TRBD1; V gene: TRBV27; CDR3 protein: CASRPAGGKGNQPQHF; CDR3 DNA: TGTGCCAGCAGACCCGCAGGGGGAAAGGGCAATCAGCCCCAGCATTTT
J gene: TRBJ1-3; clone size: NA; D gene: TRBD1; V gene: TRBV5-1; CDR3 protein: CASSVQGSGNTIYF; CDR3 DNA: TGCGCCAGCAGCGTACAGGGGTCCGGAAACACCATATATTTT
J gene: TRBJ1-5; clone size: NA; D gene: TRBD1; V gene: TRBV15; CDR3 protein: CATSRGQGAMPQHF; CDR3 DNA: TGTGCCACCAGCAGAGGGCAGGGGGCTATGCCCCAGCATTTT
J gene: TRBJ2-1; clone size: NA; D gene: NA; V gene: TRBV23-1; CDR3 protein: CASSPGDRRGEQFF; CDR3 DNA: TGCGCCAGCAGTCCCGGGGACCGCCGGGGTGAGCAGTTCTTC
J gene: TRBJ1-1; clone size: NA; D gene: NA; V gene: TRBV20-1; CDR3 protein: CSASRGLGNTEAFF; CDR3 DNA: TGCAGTGCTAGTAGGGGCCTAGGGAACACTGAAGCTTTCTTT
J gene: TRBJ2-7; clone size: NA; D gene: NA; V gene: TRBV19; CDR3 protein: CASSILVRQTHTYEQYF; CDR3 DNA: TGTGCCAGTAGTATTTTGGTCCGTCAGACGCATACCTACGAGCAGTACTTC
J gene: TRBJ2-1; clone size: NA; D gene: NA; V gene: TRBV6-6; CDR3 protein: CASSYMGAGYNEQFF; CDR3 DNA: TGTGCCAGCAGTTACATGGGGGCGGGGTACAATGAGCAGTTCTTC
J gene: TRBJ1-1; clone size: NA; D gene: NA; V gene: TRBV13; CDR3 protein: CASSLVGGRYTEAFF; CDR3 DNA: TGTGCCAGCAGCTTAGTCGGGGGGAGGTACACTGAAGCTTTCTTT
J gene: TRBJ1-6; clone size: few; D gene: TRBD1; V gene: TRBV7-9; CDR3 protein: CASSLEGTANSPLHF; CDR3 DNA: TGTGCCAGCAGCTTAGAAGGGACAGCAAATTCACCCCTCCACTTT
J gene: TRBJ2-2; clone size: NA; D gene: NA; V gene: TRBV10-1; CDR3 protein: CASAEGRGSGTGELFF; CDR3 DNA: TGCGCCAGCGCCGAGGGGCGGGGTTCGGGCACCGGGGAGCTGTTTTTT
J gene: TRBJ2-5; clone size: NA; D gene: NA; V gene: TRBV3-1/TRBV3-2; CDR3 protein: CASSQLARGKTQYF; CDR3 DNA: TGTGCCAGCAGCCAACTCGCCCGGGGCAAGACCCAGTACTTC